This TCR beta chain was retrieved from a study of cytomegalovirus exposure and HLA in healthy donors. The PCR contained 60 Vbeta and 13 Jbeta primers. This table comes from immunoSEQ multiplex PCR, and its TCRdb copy is limited to in-frame clones, with some not included. This sample carries more than 130,000 clones, approximately 71% of them seen once, and the ten largest clones take 4% to 6%. The study, taken as a whole, reports: Rarity characterized most TCR sequences, yet some public TCRs appeared in many donors. Exclusion as indistinguishable affected some V segments, including TRBV6-2 and TRBV6-3. Associated with cytomegalovirus, according to the listing, were around 160 TCR beta chains.

Note on this clone: No antigen is known for it.

With 5 bases clipped from V and 5 bases from J, the junction kept 5 bases outside the gene matches. The CDR3 is 14 amino acids. Germline V lookup: CDR1 SGHVS, CDR2 FQNEAQ. The source is a woman between 45 and 65 years old in good health and CMV-seronegative. Sequenced: PBMCs. The chain links TRBV7-8 to TRBJ1-1, with 10 bases lining up with TRBD1. CDR3 DNA: TGTGCCAGCAGCACCTGGACAGGGGGAACTGAAGCTTTCTTT. Protein product: CASSTWTGGTEAFF.